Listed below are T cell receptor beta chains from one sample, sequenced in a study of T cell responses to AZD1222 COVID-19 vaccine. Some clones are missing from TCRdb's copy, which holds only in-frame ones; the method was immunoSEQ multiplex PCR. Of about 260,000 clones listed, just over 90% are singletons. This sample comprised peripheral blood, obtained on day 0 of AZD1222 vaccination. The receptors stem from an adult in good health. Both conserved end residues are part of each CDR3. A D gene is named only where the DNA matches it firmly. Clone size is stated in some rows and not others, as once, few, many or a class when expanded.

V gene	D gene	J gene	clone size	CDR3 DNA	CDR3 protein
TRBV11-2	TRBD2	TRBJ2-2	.	TGTGCCAGCAGCCCTTGGCTAGCGGGGAACACCGGGGAGCTGTTTTTT	CASSPWLAGNTGELFF
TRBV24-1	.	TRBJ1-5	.	TGTGCCACCAGTGATGGGTCCCCGCAGCCCCAGCATTTT	CATSDGSPQPQHF
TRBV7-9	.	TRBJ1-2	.	TGTGCCAGCAGCTTAGCGACCCTAGATGGCTACACCTTC	CASSLATLDGYTF
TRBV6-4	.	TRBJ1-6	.	TGTGCCAGCAGCCTGGCCTTGGATTCACCCCTCCACTTT	CASSLALDSPLHF
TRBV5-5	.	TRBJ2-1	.	TGTGCCAGCAGCTTGGCACGCAATGAGCAGTTCTTC	CASSLARNEQFF
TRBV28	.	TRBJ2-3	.	TGTGCCAGCAGTTCCCGGACGAGGGGGGGATTCAGGGATACGCAGTATTTT	CASSSRTRGGFRDTQYF
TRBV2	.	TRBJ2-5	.	TGTGCCAGCGAATATATAGGGACCCAGTACTTC	CASEYIGTQYF
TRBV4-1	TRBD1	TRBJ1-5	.	TGCGCCAGCAGCCAAGATCAGGGGGACGTTATGCCCCAGCATTTT	CASSQDQGDVMPQHF
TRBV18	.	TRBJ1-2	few	TGTGCCAGCTCACCGAGGGGGGGAGTTGGCTATGGCTACACCTTC	CASSPRGGVGYGYTF
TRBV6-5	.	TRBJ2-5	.	TGTGCCAGCAGTTACTCGAACGGGGTATTAGAGACCCAGTACTTC	CASSYSNGVLETQYF
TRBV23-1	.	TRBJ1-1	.	TGCGCCAGCAGTCAAAAACCTGGGACTGCAGCTTTCTTT	CASSQKPGTAAFF
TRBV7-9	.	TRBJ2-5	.	TGTGCCAGCAGTGTGCAGGGGGAGACCCAGTACTTC	CASSVQGETQYF
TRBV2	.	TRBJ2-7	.	TGTGCCAGCAGTGGGAGGGGCAGTACCCACTACGAGCAGTACTTC	CASSGRGSTHYEQYF
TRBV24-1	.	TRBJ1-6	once	TGTGCCACCAGTGATTTAGGCCCCGTCTCCTATAATTCACCCCTCCACTTT	CATSDLGPVSYNSPLHF
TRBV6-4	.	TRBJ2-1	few	TGTGCCAGCAGTGACGGCGGTAGCTCTAGAGAGCAGTTCTTC	CASSDGGSSREQFF
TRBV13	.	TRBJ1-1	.	TGTGCCAGCAGCTCGGCGGGGGGGGACACTGAAGCTTTCTTT	CASSSAGGDTEAFF
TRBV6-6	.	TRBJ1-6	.	TGTGCCAGCAGTCGGGGGGGCTCCTATAATTCACCCCTCCACTTT	CASSRGGSYNSPLHF
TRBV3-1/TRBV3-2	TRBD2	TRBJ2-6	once	TGTGCCAGCAGCCAAGGACGGGAGGCTGGGGCCAACGTCCTGACTTTC	CASSQGREAGANVLTF
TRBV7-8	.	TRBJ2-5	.	TGTGCCAGCAGCGACCGGGGTACCCTAGAGACCCAGTACTTC	CASSDRGTLETQYF
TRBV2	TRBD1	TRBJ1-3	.	TGTGCCACCGCTGGGACAGGGGGTGGAGGAAACACCATATATTTT	CATAGTGGGGNTIYF
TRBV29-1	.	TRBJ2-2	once	TGCAGCGTTGGGGGCCCAGGGGCGATCACCGGGGAGCTGTTTTTT	CSVGGPGAITGELFF
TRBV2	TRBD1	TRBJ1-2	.	TGTGCCAGCACCCAATCTACAGGGGGAGCCGGTGGCTACACCTTC	CASTQSTGGAGGYTF
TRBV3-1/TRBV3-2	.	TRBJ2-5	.	TGTGCCAGCAGCCAAGTTGTGGTCCACCAGGAGACCCAGTACTTC	CASSQVVVHQETQYF
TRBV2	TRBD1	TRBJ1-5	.	TGTGCCAGCAGTGAAGTAGGGGGCTACAATCAGCCCCAGCATTTT	CASSEVGGYNQPQHF
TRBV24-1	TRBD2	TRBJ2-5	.	TGTGCCACCAGTCCTGGGACTAGCGGGAGGGAGACCCAGTACTTC	CATSPGTSGRETQYF
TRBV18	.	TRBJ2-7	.	TGTGCCAGCTCTCCCGACACCGTGTGGGAGCAGTACTTC	CASSPDTVWEQYF
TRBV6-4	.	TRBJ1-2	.	TGTGCCAGCAGGGACTATGACAGTCACGGCTACACCTTC	CASRDYDSHGYTF
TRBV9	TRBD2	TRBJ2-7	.	TGTGCCAGCAGCGTAGCTCCTGGAGCTAGCGGGAGATACGAGCAGTACTTC	CASSVAPGASGRYEQYF
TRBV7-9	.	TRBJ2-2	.	TGTGCCAGCAGCTTAGATGGCCTAGCCACCGGGGAGCTGTTTTTT	CASSLDGLATGELFF
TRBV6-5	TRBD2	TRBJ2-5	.	TGTGCCAGTCCGGGACTAGCGGAAGAGACCCAGTACTTC	CASPGLAEETQYF
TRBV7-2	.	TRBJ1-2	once	TGTGCCAGCAGCCTAGATCCCCGATCTAACTATGGCTACACCTTC	CASSLDPRSNYGYTF
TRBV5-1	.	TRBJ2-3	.	TGCGCCAGCAGCCGGCTGTCAATCAGCACAGATACGCAGTATTTT	CASSRLSISTDTQYF
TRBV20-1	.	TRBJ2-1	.	TGCAGTGCTAGCAGAGGGACAGAGCAGTTCTTC	CSASRGTEQFF
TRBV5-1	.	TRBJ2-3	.	TGCGCCAGCAGCTTGGAAGGCACAGATACGCAGTATTTT	CASSLEGTDTQYF
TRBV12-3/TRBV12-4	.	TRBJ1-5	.	TGTGCCACCTGCCTAGCGGATCAGCCCCAGCATTTT	CATCLADQPQHF
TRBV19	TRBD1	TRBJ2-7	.	TGTGCCAGTAACAGAAAGGGACAGGCTACCTACGAGCAGTACTTC	CASNRKGQATYEQYF
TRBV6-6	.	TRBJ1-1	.	TGTGCCAGCCCAAGCGCCTTGGGTAAAGCTTTCTTT	CASPSALGKAFF
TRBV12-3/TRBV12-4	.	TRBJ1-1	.	TGTGCCAGCAGGCAAGGACAGAACACTGAAGCTTTCTTT	CASRQGQNTEAFF
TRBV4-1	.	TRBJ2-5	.	TGCGCCAGCAGCCAAGAAGGTCGGGCAGGGGAAGAGACCCAGTACTTC	CASSQEGRAGEETQYF
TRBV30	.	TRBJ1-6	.	TGTGCCTGGAGTTTCGGCCGCTCCTATAATTCACCCCTCCACTTT	CAWSFGRSYNSPLHF
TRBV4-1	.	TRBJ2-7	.	TGCGCCAGCAGCCAAGAAGGATCGGGGAGCTCCTACGAGCAGTACTTC	CASSQEGSGSSYEQYF
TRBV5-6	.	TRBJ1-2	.	TGTGCCAGCAGCTACCCGCCAGAGGACTATGGCTACACCTTC	CASSYPPEDYGYTF
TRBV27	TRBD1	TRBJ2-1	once	TGTGCCAGCAGTTTATATGGGACAGGGGATCTCAATGAGCAGTTCTTC	CASSLYGTGDLNEQFF
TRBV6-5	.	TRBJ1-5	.	TGTGCCAGCGGCAGAGGCAATCAGCCCCAGCATTTT	CASGRGNQPQHF
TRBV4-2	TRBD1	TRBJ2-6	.	TGTGCCAGCAGCCAACTCCAGGGGGCCTCTGGGGCCAACGTCCTGACTTTC	CASSQLQGASGANVLTF
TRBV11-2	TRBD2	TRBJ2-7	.	TGTGCCAGCAGCCCAAGACTAGCGGCCTCCTACGAGCAGTACTTC	CASSPRLAASYEQYF
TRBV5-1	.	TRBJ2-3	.	TGCGCCAGCAGCTTGGAAGGACAGCGAGATACGCAGTATTTT	CASSLEGQRDTQYF
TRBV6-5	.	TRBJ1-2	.	TGTGCCAGCAGACCCACAGTGGCTTCTGGCTACACCTTC	CASRPTVASGYTF
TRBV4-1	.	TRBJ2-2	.	TGCGCCAGCAGCCAGGTTCTCGGGGGCGGGGAGCTGTTTTTT	CASSQVLGGGELFF
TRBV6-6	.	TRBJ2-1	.	TGTGCCAGCAGGACAACTAGCTTCTCGAGGGGCAATGAGCAGTTCTTC	CASRTTSFSRGNEQFF
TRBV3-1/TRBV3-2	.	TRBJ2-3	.	TGTGCCAGCATGGAATCGTTCGGTACAGATACGCAGTATTTT	CASMESFGTDTQYF
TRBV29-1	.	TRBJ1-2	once	TGCAGCGGGGGAAGGGGGGACGATGGCTACACCTTC	CSGGRGDDGYTF
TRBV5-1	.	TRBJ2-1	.	TGCGCCAGCAGCTTAGACGGAAGCTCCTACAATGAGCAGTTCTTC	CASSLDGSSYNEQFF
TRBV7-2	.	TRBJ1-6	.	TGTGCCAGCAGCACCAATCAGGGGTCACCCCTCCACTTT	CASSTNQGSPLHF
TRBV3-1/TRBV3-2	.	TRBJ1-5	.	TGTGCCAGCAGCCAAGGTGGCACCTATAGCAATCAGCCCCAGCATTTT	CASSQGGTYSNQPQHF
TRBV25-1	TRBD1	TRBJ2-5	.	TGTGCCAGCAGACAGGGGGCGATGGAGACCCAGTACTTC	CASRQGAMETQYF
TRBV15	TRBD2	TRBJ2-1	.	TGTGCCACCAGAACCCGGACTAGCGGGGGGCGGTACAATGAGCAGTTCTTC	CATRTRTSGGRYNEQFF